Each of the 29 T cell receptor beta chains below was sequenced from the same sample in a study of blood T cell repertoires in COVID-19. TCRdb's table, derived via immunoSEQ multiplex PCR, lists solely in-frame clones and lacks some. The table lists about 330,000 clones, approximately 85% of them singletons. What was sequenced was peripheral blood. These receptors originate from a human donor in a cohort sampled during active COVID-19.

The chain links TRBV20-1 to TRBJ2-3; 10 nucleotides match TRBD1. Germline CDR1 reads DFQATT; CDR2 reads SNEGSKA (reference sequence). The CDR3 contains 15 residues. After removal of 3 bases from V and 1 base from J, the junction contained 4 bases not matched to a gene. The CDR3 protein is CSASQGQGGTDTQYF. CDR3 bases: TGCAGTGCTAGTCAAGGACAGGGGGGCACAGATACGCAGTATTTT.

This chain connects TRBV29-1 to TRBJ2-2; a possible D gene is TRBD1 (5 bases). V lost 8 bases to trimming and J lost 8 bases, with 18 bases between them. The CDR3 consists of 13 residues. CDR1 SQVTM and CDR2 ANQGSEA come from the germline V gene. CDR3 DNA: TGCAGCACCCTCCCTAGGGGTTGGGGGGAGCTGTTTTTT. It specifies CSTLPRGWGELFF.

This chain connects TRBV29-1 to TRBJ1-2, with 9 positions matching TRBD1. V lost 5 bases and J lost 5; bases outside the gene matches: 6. The CDR3 length is 13 residues. In germline, CDR1 is SQVTM, CDR2 ANQGSEA. The CDR3 nucleotides are TGCAGCGTTTACACAGGGGGCTGGTATGGCTACACCTTC. Protein: CSVYTGGWYGYTF.

The table lists this clone with a few counts. The rearrangement uses TRBV2 and TRBJ1-5; 7 bases map to TRBD1. CDR3 length: 14 amino acids. CDR1 is SNHLY, CDR2 FYNNEI, per germline. V was clipped by 8 bases and J by 6 bases; unmatched bases: 10. In nucleotides, the CDR3 is TGTGCCAGCGGATACAGGGGATGGGGTCAGCCCCAGCATTTT. Translated: CASGYRGWGQPQHF.

The V gene is TRBV2, the J gene TRBJ1-2; no clear D. Germline V CDR1 and CDR2: SNHLY, FYNNEI. Trimming took off 3 bases at V and 3 bases at J, with 14 bases between the two ends. The CDR3 has 15 amino acids. The CDR3 DNA reads TGTGCCAGCAGTGACTTACGGGGTATCGACTATGGCTACACCTTC. Protein sequence: CASSDLRGIDYGYTF.

There are a few counts of this clone. V is TRBV4-1 and J is TRBJ1-4, with 9 bases matching TRBD1. V trimming: 1 base; J trimming: 5 bases; junction bases outside the gene matches: 5. Germline V lookup: CDR1 MGHRA, CDR2 YSYEKL. This CDR3 contains 16 residues. The CDR3 spells CASSQAAGTGNEKLFF. In nucleotides, the CDR3 is TGCGCCAGCAGCCAAGCGGCTGGGACAGGGAATGAAAAACTGTTTTTT.

The chain is built from TRBV4-1 and TRBJ1-1, with 9 positions matching TRBD1. Trimming at V came to 0 bases and at J to 4 bases, leaving 18 bases not matched to a gene. This CDR3 region has 20 residues. CDR1 and CDR2 from the germline V gene are MGHRA and YSYEKL. The CDR3 is CASSQERVLTGGRSSTEAFF. The CDR3 region has the DNA TGCGCCAGCAGCCAAGAGAGGGTATTGACAGGGGGTAGGTCAAGCACTGAAGCTTTCTTT.

CDR3 sequence: CASSPSGAKNIQYF. The CDR3 DNA reads TGTGCCAGCTCACCGAGCGGAGCCAAAAACATTCAGTACTTC. The chain has TRBV18 and TRBJ2-4, with D possibly being TRBD2 (5 bases). CDR3 length: 14 amino acids. Germline lookup yields CDR1 KGHSH and CDR2 LQKENI. Trimming took 3 bases from V and 0 from J, leaving 6 bases between them.

The J gene is TRBJ1-1, the V gene TRBV27; perhaps TRBD1 as D (5 bases). Between the trimmed V and J ends, which lost 2 bases and 2 bases, there was a span of 9 bases. CDR1 and CDR2 (germline): MNHEY, SMNVEV (reference sequence). This CDR3 has 14 residues. The CDR3 DNA reads TGTGCCAGCAGTTTAATAGGGGCTAACACTGAAGCTTTCTTT. Amino acids: CASSLIGANTEAFF.

The chain carries TRBV19 and TRBJ1-2; 10 nucleotides match TRBD1. Germline loops: CDR1 LNHDA, CDR2 SQIVND (reference sequence). V shed 5 bases and J 3 bases; nucleotides not matched to a gene: 3. The CDR3 spans 14 residues. The chain's CDR3 is CASSLDRGDYGYTF. In nucleotides, the CDR3 is TGTGCCAGTAGTTTGGACAGGGGGGACTATGGCTACACCTTC.

The CDR3 spells CASSLSMGAGEQYF. The CDR3 DNA reads as TGTGCCAGCAGCTTGTCGATGGGGGCAGGCGAGCAGTACTTC. This rearrangement joins TRBV7-2 to TRBJ2-7, with a tentative D call TRBD1 (6 bases). Trimming cost V 3 bases and J 6 bases, with 15 bases left between them. Germline CDR1 is SGHTA and CDR2 is FQGNSA. The CDR3 loop spans 14 amino acids.

The chain recombines TRBV6-5 with TRBJ1-2; no clear D gene. Trimming took off 7 bases at V and 4 bases at J, with 16 bases between the two ends. The V gene's germline CDR1 is MNHEY and CDR2 SVGAGI. The length of the CDR3 is 14 residues. The CDR3 loop is CASIPDFSSYGYTF. CDR3 sequence (DNA): TGTGCCAGCATCCCAGACTTCTCATCCTATGGCTACACCTTC.

A single count supports this clone. The chain uses TRBV11-2 and TRBJ1-1; D is ambiguous. This CDR3 contains 13 residues. Trimming took off 1 base at V and 4 bases at J, with 7 bases between the two ends. Looked up from germline, CDR1 is SGHAT and CDR2 is FQNNGV. CDR3 residues: CASSLVGSTEAFF. The CDR3 region has the DNA TGTGCCAGCAGCTTAGTCGGGTCCACTGAAGCTTTCTTT.

The chain is built from TRBV9 and TRBJ1-3; D gene unclear. Trimming removed 0 bases from V and 0 bases from J, with 4 bases in between. This CDR3 has 14 residues. The V gene's germline CDR1 is SGDLS and CDR2 YYNGEE. The CDR3 DNA sequence: TGTGCCAGCAGCGTAGGAGACTCTGGAAACACCATATATTTT. Translation gives CASSVGDSGNTIYF.

The V call is TRBV5-4, the J call TRBJ2-1; tentative D call: TRBD2 (6 bases). The CDR3 loop spans 15 amino acids. Trimming removed 0 bases from V and 1 base from J, with 8 bases in between. Germline V CDR1 and CDR2: SGHNT, YYREEE (reference sequence). CDR3 residues: CASSLDSGSYNEQFF. In DNA, the CDR3 is TGTGCCAGCAGCTTGGATAGCGGTTCCTACAATGAGCAGTTCTTC.

This chain joins TRBV5-6 and TRBJ1-4; 7 bases agree with TRBD1. The CDR3 extends over 15 amino acids. V was clipped by 4 bases and J by 8 bases; unmatched bases: 11. Germline values: CDR1 SGHDT, CDR2 YYEEEE. CDR3 sequence (DNA): TGTGCCAGCAGCCTGACAGGGAGACTCGACGAAAAACTGTTTTTT. It codes for CASSLTGRLDEKLFF. The full variable domain, completed using reference TRBV5-6 and TRBJ1-4, is DAGVTQSPTHLIKTRGQQVTLRCSPKSGHDTVSWYQQALGQGPQFIFQYYEEEERQRGNFPDRFSGHQFPNYSSELNVNALLLGDSALYLCASSLTGRLDEKLFFGSGTQLSVL.

This clone was counted a single time. V is TRBV29-1 and J is TRBJ2-7; a possible D gene is TRBD1 (6 bases). CDR3 size: 14 residues. Trimming pared 3 bases from V and 3 bases from J, leaving 15 bases between. Germline V gene lookup returns CDR1 SQVTM and CDR2 ANQGSEA. In DNA form, the CDR3 reads TGCAGCGTTGAGTCACAGGGAGCCTTCTACGAGCAGTACTTC. Translating it yields CSVESQGAFYEQYF.

About this clone: The same CDR3 arises from other DNA sequences in this sample as well. The chain is built from TRBV30 and TRBJ1-2; possible D gene TRBD1, 5 bases. The germline V and J ends were trimmed by 2 bases and 8 bases, with 9 bases remaining between them. The germline CDR1 and CDR2 sequences are GTSNPN and SVGIG (reference sequence). The CDR3 length is 11 residues. The CDR3 nucleotides are TGTGCCTGGAGTCAGGGAGGCGGCTACACCTTC. Translation gives CAWSQGGGYTF.

In nucleotides, the CDR3 is TGTGCCAGCAGGATCGAGGCTTACAGGGGCACCGGGGAGCTGTTTTTT. This codes for CASRIEAYRGTGELFF. V and J are TRBV7-9 and TRBJ2-2; TRBD1 aligns across 7 bases. J lost 4 bases, V lost 6 bases, and 11 bases had no gene match. CDR3 length equals 16 residues. Per germline, CDR1 SEHNR and CDR2 FQNEAQ (reference sequence).

This clone was counted at least ten times. Other nucleotide sequences in the sample specify the same CDR3. The genes are TRBV6-5 and TRBJ1-2, with D maybe TRBD1 (5 bases). The V gene's germline CDR1 is MNHEY and CDR2 SVGAGI. V was clipped by 6 bases and J by 1 base, with 9 bases between them. CDR3 length: 13 amino acids. As DNA, the CDR3 is TGTGCCAGCAGGCCGACAGTTAACTATGGCTACACCTTC. This translates into CASRPTVNYGYTF.

This clone has just a few counts. The chain carries TRBV6-5 and TRBJ2-1; 12 bases are a match to TRBD2. Germline CDR1 is MNHEY and CDR2 is SVGAGI. With V trimmed by 5 bases and J by 6 bases, 5 bases remained unmatched. The CDR3 totals 15 residues. This CDR3 reads CASSPTSGGPNEQFF. As DNA, the CDR3 is TGTGCCAGCAGTCCCACTAGCGGGGGGCCCAATGAGCAGTTCTTC.

The V gene is TRBV21-1, the J gene TRBJ1-3. TRBV21-1 is listed as a pseudogene. CDR3 length: 15 residues. The CDR3 coding sequence is TGTGCCAGCAGGAAGGGGCGGGGGGTGGAAAACACCATATATTTT. Protein product: CASRKGRGVENTIYF.

The rearrangement uses TRBV3-1 (or the pseudogene TRBV3-2) and TRBJ2-1, with TRBD1 identical over 10 bases. The CDR3 runs to 16 residues. Germline trimming cut 4 bases from V and 8 bases from J; bases unmatched to any gene: 11. CDR1 and CDR2 (germline): LGHDT, YNNKEL (reference sequence). The CDR3: CASSRDRGPPRHEQFF. Written as DNA, the CDR3 is TGTGCCAGCAGCCGGGACAGGGGACCGCCTAGGCATGAGCAGTTCTTC.

This clone has only a few counts. The chain has TRBV9 and TRBJ1-2; 8 nucleotides align to TRBD1. This CDR3 spans 15 amino acids. The germline V gene encodes CDR1 SGDLS and CDR2 YYNGEE. Trimming at V came to 0 bases and at J to 8 bases, leaving 9 bases not matched to a gene. The CDR3, as DNA: TGTGCCAGCAGCGTAGCTCCCGGACAGGGTGGCGGCTACACCTTC. Translation: CASSVAPGQGGGYTF.

The J gene is TRBJ1-2, the V gene TRBV2; D unclear. Per germline, CDR1 SNHLY and CDR2 FYNNEI. The CDR3 sequence is 14 residues long. Trimming left V 5 bases short and J 4 bases short, with 14 bases between. Here the CDR3 reads CASSRKEGAYGYTF. CDR3 DNA: TGTGCCAGCAGTCGGAAGGAGGGAGCCTATGGCTACACCTTC. The full variable domain, rest sourced from reference TRBV2 and TRBJ1-2, is EPEVTQTPSHQVTQMGQEVILRCVPISNHLYFYWYRQILGQKVEFLVSFYNNEISEKSEIFDDQFSVERPDGSNFTLKIRSTKLEDSAMYFCASSRKEGAYGYTFGSGTRLTVV.

This chain links TRBV18 with TRBJ1-1; 7 positions agree with TRBD1. The CDR3 has 12 amino acids. With V trimmed by 3 bases and J by 6 bases, 1 base remained unmatched. The germline V gene encodes CDR1 KGHSH and CDR2 LQKENI. The DNA for the CDR3 is TGTGCCAGCTCACCGGGGACAGCTGAAGCTTTCTTT. Protein: CASSPGTAEAFF.

This clone was detected only a few times. The chain combines TRBV6-5 with TRBJ2-7; D is ambiguous. CDR1 and CDR2 from the germline V gene are MNHEY and SVGAGI. The CDR3 runs 14 residues. V lost 2 bases and J 3 bases, leaving 11 bases between the germline ends. In nucleotides, the CDR3 is TGTGCCAGCAGTTACGGGCTGGGCGACTACGAGCAGTACTTC. Translated, it gives CASSYGLGDYEQYF.

This clone was counted a few times. The genes are TRBV4-2 and TRBJ1-2; a possible D gene is TRBD1 (5 bases). Germline V gene data show CDR1 as LGHNA and CDR2 as YNFKEQ. V was clipped by 1 base and J by 10 bases, with 28 bases between them. The CDR3 spans 18 residues. CDR3 in amino acids: CASSQGPGGAGSEGVYTF. Here the CDR3 DNA reads TGTGCCAGCAGCCAAGGCCCCGGCGGGGCTGGATCCGAAGGGGTCTACACCTTC.

The V call is TRBV14, the J call TRBJ2-2; 9 nucleotides match TRBD1. Germline trimming cut 4 bases from V and 5 bases from J; bases unmatched to any gene: 8. Germline CDR1 is SGHDN and CDR2 is FVKESK. CDR3 length: 16 residues. CDR3 in DNA: TGTGCCAGCAGCCTTAGAGGGACAGGGATGACCGGGGAGCTGTTTTTT. This translates into CASSLRGTGMTGELFF.